This T cell receptor beta chain was obtained from a study of cytomegalovirus exposure and HLA in healthy donors. Study-wide points: Later, TCR association rates were found to vary by HLA locus, highest for DRB1 and lowest for HLA-C.

A multiplex PCR was run with 60 Vbeta primers and 13 Jbeta primers. TCRdb keeps only in-frame clones here, not all; method: immunoSEQ multiplex PCR. The sample includes around 170,000 clones, over 70% of them seen just once. The length of the CDR3 is 16 residues. Germline lookup yields CDR1 SGHTA and CDR2 FQGNSA. Trimming cost V 5 bases and J 2 bases, with 17 bases left between them. With respect to this clone: Its antigen is unknown.

Sequenced material: PBMCs. This clonotype was obtained from a man in his fifties or sixties in good health and CMV-seronegative. This chain links TRBV7-2 with TRBJ2-3, with a possible D match to TRBD1 (6 bases). The CDR3 reads CASSPQGNGPTDTQYF. The DNA of the CDR3 is TGTGCCAGCAGCCCACAGGGTAACGGACCCACAGATACGCAGTATTTT.